The clone carrying this T cell receptor (beta chain) was counted ten times or more. Noted time point: patch test 1, 2 weeks after DPC sensitization. Treatment: therapeutic diphenylcyclopropenone sensitization with weekly scalp DPC. The data are from a study of human T cells and chemical hapten exposure. TCRdb reanalysed the RACE reads using MiXCR and keeps one entry per CDR3 protein. The data hold about 360,000 distinct CDR3 sequences, with about 4.4% observed a single time. Deletions cut 3 bases from V and 4 bases from J, with 12 bases between. The CDR3 sequence is 14 residues long. Specimen: whole blood, collected in connection with sensitization to the hapten diphenylcyclopropenone (DPC). The sequence was collected from a woman aged 45-60 years with alopecia areata. Some clones in this sample may be carry-over from other donors' samples. J is TRBJ1-2 and V is TRBV12-3 or TRBV12-4; D perhaps matches TRBD1 (5 bases). The CDR3 DNA sequence: TGTGCCAGCAGTTTCGGGGGACCGTTCTATGGCTACACCTTC. Protein: CASSFGGPFYGYTF.